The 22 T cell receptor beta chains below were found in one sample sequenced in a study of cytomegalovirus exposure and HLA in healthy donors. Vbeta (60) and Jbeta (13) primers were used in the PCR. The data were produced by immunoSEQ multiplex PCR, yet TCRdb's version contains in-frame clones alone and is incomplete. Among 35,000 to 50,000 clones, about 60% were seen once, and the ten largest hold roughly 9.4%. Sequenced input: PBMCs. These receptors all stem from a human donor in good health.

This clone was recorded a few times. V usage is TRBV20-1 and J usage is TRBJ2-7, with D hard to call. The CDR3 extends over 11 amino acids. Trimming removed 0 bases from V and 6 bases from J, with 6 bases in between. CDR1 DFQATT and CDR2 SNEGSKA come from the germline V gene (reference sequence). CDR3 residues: CSARDYREQYF. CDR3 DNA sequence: TGCAGTGCTAGAGACTACCGCGAGCAGTACTTC.

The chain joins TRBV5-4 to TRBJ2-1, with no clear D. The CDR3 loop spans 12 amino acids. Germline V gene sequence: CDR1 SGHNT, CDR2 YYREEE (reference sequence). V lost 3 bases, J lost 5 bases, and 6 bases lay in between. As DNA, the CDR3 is TGTGCCAGCAGCTCCTATGACAATGAGCAGTTCTTC. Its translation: CASSSYDNEQFF.

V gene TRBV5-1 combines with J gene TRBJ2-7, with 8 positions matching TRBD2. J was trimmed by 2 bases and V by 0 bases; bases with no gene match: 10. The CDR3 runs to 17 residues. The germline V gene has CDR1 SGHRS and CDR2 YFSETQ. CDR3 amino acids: CASSLVGGASDAYEQYF. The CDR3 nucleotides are TGCGCCAGCAGCTTGGTCGGGGGGGCCTCCGATGCCTACGAGCAGTACTTC.

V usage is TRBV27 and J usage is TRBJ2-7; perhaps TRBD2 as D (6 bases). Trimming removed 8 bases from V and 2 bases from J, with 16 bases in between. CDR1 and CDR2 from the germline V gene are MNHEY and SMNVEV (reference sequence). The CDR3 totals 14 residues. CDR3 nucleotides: TGTGCCAGCGGCCGCGGGGACGGCACCTACGAGCAGTACTTC. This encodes CASGRGDGTYEQYF.

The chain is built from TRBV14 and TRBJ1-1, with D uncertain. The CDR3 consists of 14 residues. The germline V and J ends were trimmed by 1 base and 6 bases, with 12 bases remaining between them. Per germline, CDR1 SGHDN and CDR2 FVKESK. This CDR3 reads CASSQGRFGAEAFF. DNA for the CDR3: TGTGCCAGCAGCCAAGGACGTTTTGGAGCTGAAGCTTTCTTT.

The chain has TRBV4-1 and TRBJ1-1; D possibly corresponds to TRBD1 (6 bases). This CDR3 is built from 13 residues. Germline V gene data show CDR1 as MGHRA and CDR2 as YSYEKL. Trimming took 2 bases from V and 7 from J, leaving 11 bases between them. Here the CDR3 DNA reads TGCGCCAGCAGCCAAATCCAAGGGGGTGAAGCTTTCTTT. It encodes CASSQIQGGEAFF.

The CDR3 loop is CASSSTGGASWDEKLFF. The CDR3 coding sequence is TGCGCCAGCAGCTCCACAGGGGGCGCGAGTTGGGATGAAAAACTGTTTTTT. The chain has TRBV5-1 and TRBJ1-4; 9 nucleotides align to TRBD1. Per germline, CDR1 SGHRS and CDR2 YFSETQ. Losses at the gene ends were 3 bases for V and 6 bases for J; bases not matched to a gene: 12. There are 17 residues in the CDR3.

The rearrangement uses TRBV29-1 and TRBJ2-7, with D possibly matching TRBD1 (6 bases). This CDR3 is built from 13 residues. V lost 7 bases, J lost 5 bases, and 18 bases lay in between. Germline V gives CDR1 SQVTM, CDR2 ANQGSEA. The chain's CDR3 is CSGRSAGANEQYF. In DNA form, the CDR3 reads TGCAGCGGCCGGTCGGCAGGGGCGAACGAGCAGTACTTC.

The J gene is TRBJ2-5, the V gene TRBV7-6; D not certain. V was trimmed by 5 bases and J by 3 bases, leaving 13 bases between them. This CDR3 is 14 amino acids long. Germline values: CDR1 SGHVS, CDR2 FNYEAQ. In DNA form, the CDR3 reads TGTGCCAGCAGCCCCCGCCCGGGTAAAGAGACCCAGTACTTC. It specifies CASSPRPGKETQYF. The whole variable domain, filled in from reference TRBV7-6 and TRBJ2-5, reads GAGVSQSPRYKVTKRGQDVALRCDPISGHVSLYWYRQALGQGPEFLTYFNYEAQQDKSGLPNDRFSAERPEGSISTLTIQRTEQRDSAMYRCASSPRPGKETQYFGPGTRLLVL.

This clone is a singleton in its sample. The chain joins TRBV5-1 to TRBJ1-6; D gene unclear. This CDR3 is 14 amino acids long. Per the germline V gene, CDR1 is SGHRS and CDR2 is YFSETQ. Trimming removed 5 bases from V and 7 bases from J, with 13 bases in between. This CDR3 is CASSQPGGNSPLHF. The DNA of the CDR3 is TGCGCCAGCAGTCAACCGGGAGGGAATTCACCCCTCCACTTT.

The CDR3 region has the DNA TGTGCCAGCAGCCAAGTCGGGGCGGGGGCCGGTCAAGAGACCCAGTACTTC. Translating gives CASSQVGAGAGQETQYF. This chain links TRBV4-2 with TRBJ2-5; possible D gene TRBD2, 7 bases. The germline gives CDR1 LGHNA, CDR2 YNFKEQ. The CDR3 length is 17 residues. Deletions cut 1 base from V and 2 bases from J, with 17 bases between.

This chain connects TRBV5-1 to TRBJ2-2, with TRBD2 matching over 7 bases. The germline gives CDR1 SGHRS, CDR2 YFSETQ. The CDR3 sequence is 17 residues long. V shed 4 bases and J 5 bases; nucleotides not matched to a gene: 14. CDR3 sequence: CASSPNSDSGETGELFF. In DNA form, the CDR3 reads TGCGCCAGCAGCCCAAACTCCGACAGCGGGGAAACCGGGGAGCTGTTTTTT.

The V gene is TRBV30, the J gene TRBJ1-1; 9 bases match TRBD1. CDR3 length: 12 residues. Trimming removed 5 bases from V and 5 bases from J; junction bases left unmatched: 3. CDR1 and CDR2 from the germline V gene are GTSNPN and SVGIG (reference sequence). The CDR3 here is CAWAGQGTEAFF. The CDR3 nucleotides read TGTGCCTGGGCCGGACAGGGGACTGAAGCTTTCTTT. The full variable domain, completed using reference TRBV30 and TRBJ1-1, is SQTIHQWPATLVQPVGSPLSLECTVEGTSNPNLYWYRQAAGRGLQLLFYSVGIGQISSEVPQNLSASRPQDRQFILSSKKLLLSDSGFYLCAWAGQGTEAFFGQGTRLTVV.

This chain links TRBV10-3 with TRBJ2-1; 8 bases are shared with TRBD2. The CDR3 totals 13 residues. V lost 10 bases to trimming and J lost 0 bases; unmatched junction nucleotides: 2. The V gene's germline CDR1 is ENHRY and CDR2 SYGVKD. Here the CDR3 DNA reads TGTGCCACGGGGGGGTTCTCCTACAATGAGCAGTTCTTC. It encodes CATGGFSYNEQFF.

CDR3 amino acids: CASSLFEAGGSPQYF. In DNA form, the CDR3 reads TGTGCCAGCAGCTTATTTGAAGCGGGGGGCTCTCCCCAGTACTTC. V gene TRBV7-2 combines with J gene TRBJ2-5; 9 positions match TRBD2. The CDR3 is 15 residues long. Germline CDR1 and CDR2: SGHTA and FQGNSA. V was clipped by 2 bases and J by 9 bases; unmatched bases: 10.

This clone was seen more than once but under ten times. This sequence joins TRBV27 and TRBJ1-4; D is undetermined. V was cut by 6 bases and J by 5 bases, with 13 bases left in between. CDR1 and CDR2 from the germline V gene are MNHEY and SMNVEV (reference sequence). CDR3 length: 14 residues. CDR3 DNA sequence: TGTGCCAGCAGCCTAGATGAGTTCAATGAAAAACTGTTTTTT. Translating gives CASSLDEFNEKLFF.

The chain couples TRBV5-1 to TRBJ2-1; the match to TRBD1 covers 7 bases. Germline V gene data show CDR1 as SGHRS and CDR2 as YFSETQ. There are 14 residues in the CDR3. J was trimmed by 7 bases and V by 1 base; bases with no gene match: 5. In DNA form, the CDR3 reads TGCGCCAGCAGCTTGACAGGGGAGTGGAATGAGCAGTTCTTC. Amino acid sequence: CASSLTGEWNEQFF. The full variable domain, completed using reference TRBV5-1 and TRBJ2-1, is KAGVTQTPRYLIKTRGQQVTLSCSPISGHRSVSWYQQTPGQGLQFLFEYFSETQRNKGNFPGRFSGRQFSNSRSEMNVSTLELGDSALYLCASSLTGEWNEQFFGPGTRLTVL.

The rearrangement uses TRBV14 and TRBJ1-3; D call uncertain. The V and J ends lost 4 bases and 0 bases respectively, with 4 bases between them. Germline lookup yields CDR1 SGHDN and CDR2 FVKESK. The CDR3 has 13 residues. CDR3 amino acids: CASSLNSGNTIYF. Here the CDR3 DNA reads TGTGCCAGCAGCCTTAACTCTGGAAACACCATATATTTT.

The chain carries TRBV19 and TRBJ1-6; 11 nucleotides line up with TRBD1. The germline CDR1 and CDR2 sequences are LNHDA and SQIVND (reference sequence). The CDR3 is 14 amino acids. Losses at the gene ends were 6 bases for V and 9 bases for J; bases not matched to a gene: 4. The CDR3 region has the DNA TGTGCCAGTAGGGGACAGGGGGATGGTTCACCCCTCCACTTT. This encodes CASRGQGDGSPLHF. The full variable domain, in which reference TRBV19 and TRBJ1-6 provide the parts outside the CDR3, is DGGITQSPKYLFRKEGQNVTLSCEQNLNHDAMYWYRQDPGQGLRLIYYSQIVNDFQKGDIAEGYSVSREKKESFPLTVTSAQKNPTAFYLCASRGQGDGSPLHFGNGTRLTVT.

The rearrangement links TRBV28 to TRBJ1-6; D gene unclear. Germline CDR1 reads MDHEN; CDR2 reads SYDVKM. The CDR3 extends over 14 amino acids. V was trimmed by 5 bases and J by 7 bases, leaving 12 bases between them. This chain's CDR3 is CASSAGSLNSPLHF. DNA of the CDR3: TGTGCCAGCAGTGCGGGATCCCTAAATTCACCCCTCCACTTT. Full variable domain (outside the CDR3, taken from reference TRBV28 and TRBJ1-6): DVKVTQSSRYLVKRTGEKVFLECVQDMDHENMFWYRQDPGLGLRLIYFSYDVKMKEKGDIPEGYSVSREKKERFSLILESASTNQTSMYLCASSAGSLNSPLHFGNGTRLTVT.

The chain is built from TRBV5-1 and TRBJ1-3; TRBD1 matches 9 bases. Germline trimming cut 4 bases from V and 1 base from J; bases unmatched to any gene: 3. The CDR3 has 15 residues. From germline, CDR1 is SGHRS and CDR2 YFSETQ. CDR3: CASSRGQGSGNTIYF. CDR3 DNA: TGCGCCAGCAGCCGGGGACAGGGATCTGGAAACACCATATATTTT.

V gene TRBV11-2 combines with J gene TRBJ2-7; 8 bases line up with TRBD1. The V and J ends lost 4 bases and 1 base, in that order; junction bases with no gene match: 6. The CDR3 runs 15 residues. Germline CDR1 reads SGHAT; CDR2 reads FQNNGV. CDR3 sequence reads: CASSWAGQVSYEQYF. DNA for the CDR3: TGTGCCAGCAGCTGGGCGGGACAGGTTTCCTACGAGCAGTACTTC.